This T cell receptor beta chain was observed in a study of naive and memory T cell subsets. This clonotype was counted between two and nine times. Its antigen is not identified. Whole-study results and caveats: No ground truth validated the naive and memory repertoire findings. Over 90% of naive TCR sequences appeared only once, unlike memory subsets.

The CDR3 is made up of 14 amino acids. Germline V gene lookup returns CDR1 SGHTA and CDR2 FQGNSA. V shed 3 bases and J 5 bases; nucleotides not matched to a gene: 6. The beta constant-region primer was an equimolar mix of two oligonucleotides covering TRBC1 and TRBC2. Four rounds of PCR amplified the ligated cDNA using nested alpha and beta constant-region primers plus SP2. TCRdb processed the UMI-ligation and nested PCR reads anew with MiXCR; each CDR3 protein has one entry. The top ten clones hold around 3.5% of a sample with over 30,000 distinct CDR3 sequences, 18% of them seen once. The sequencing input was effector memory CD4+ T cells from blood. Subset indicated: effector memory, CD45RA- CD27-. The sequence was obtained from a human donor in good health. The rearrangement joins TRBV7-2 to TRBJ2-7, with 8 bases identical to TRBD2. The CDR3 coding sequence is TGTGCCAGCAGCTTTCCAGCGGGGGCCAACGAGCAGTACTTC. It yields the protein CASSFPAGANEQYF.